Listed below are T cell receptor beta chains from one sample, sequenced in a study of T cells in localized non-small cell lung cancer. Produced via immunoSEQ multiplex PCR; TCRdb's table is partial and in-frame only. The table has 30,000 or so clones, 92% seen once; the top ten hold 4% to 5%. Sequenced material: peripheral blood mononuclear cells, taken before any cancer treatment. The receptors come from a woman aged 40-69 years with stage III lung adenocarcinoma. The CDR3 runs from the conserved cysteine through the conserved F or W. D genes are given only for firm matches. The size field is filled for only some rows; it gives once, few, many or a size class.

j_call,d_call,clone_size,v_call,cdr3_nt,cdr3_aa
TRBJ2-2,TRBD2,NA,TRBV27,TGTGCCAGCAGTTTACTAGCGGGAGTTCTGGACACCGGGGAGCTGTTTTTT,CASSLLAGVLDTGELFF
TRBJ1-5,NA,NA,TRBV7-9,TGTGCCAGCAGCTTGAACAATCAGCCCCAGCATTTT,CASSLNNQPQHF
TRBJ2-7,NA,NA,TRBV19,TGTGCCAGCTCTGCCGGGGACTACGAGCAGTACTTC,CASSAGDYEQYF
TRBJ1-2,NA,NA,TRBV10-3,TGCGCCATCAGGGAGAGTGTCTTCAACTATGGCTACACCTTC,CAIRESVFNYGYTF
TRBJ1-2,NA,NA,TRBV6-1,TGTGCCAGCAGTGAAGCGATGTCGGGGCTGTATGGCTACACCTTC,CASSEAMSGLYGYTF
TRBJ2-3,NA,once,TRBV10-1,TGCGCCAGCAGTGGACAGGGCACAGATACGCAGTATTTT,CASSGQGTDTQYF
TRBJ2-7,NA,NA,TRBV27,TGTGCCAGCAGTTTAGGTTCAGGTTTAGCCTACGAGCAGTACTTC,CASSLGSGLAYEQYF
TRBJ2-7,NA,NA,TRBV11-2,TGTGCCAGCAGCTTAAGTCTATGGCAGTACTTC,CASSLSLWQYF
TRBJ2-1,TRBD2,NA,TRBV4-3,TGCGCCAGCAGCCACCAAGGACTAGCGGGCCTTGGGGATGAGCAGTTCTTC,CASSHQGLAGLGDEQFF
TRBJ2-7,NA,NA,TRBV28,TGTGCCAGCAGTTTGCCCGGACAAGTCTACGAGCAGTACTTC,CASSLPGQVYEQYF
TRBJ2-7,NA,NA,TRBV7-9,TGTGCCAGCAGCTCCCGACGGACGAAGTCCTACGAGCAGTACTTC,CASSSRRTKSYEQYF
TRBJ1-1,NA,few,TRBV30,TGTGCCTGCGAAGAGGGACGGCTGAACACTGAAGCTTTCTTT,CACEEGRLNTEAFF
TRBJ1-5,NA,NA,TRBV7-2,TGTGCCAGCAGCTTTAGGGGCGGGAATCAGCCCCAGCATTTT,CASSFRGGNQPQHF
TRBJ1-5,NA,once,TRBV2,TGTGCCAGCAGTGACAGGGGCGCAATTGGCAATCAGCCCCAGCATTTT,CASSDRGAIGNQPQHF
TRBJ1-5,NA,once,TRBV4-1,TGCGCCAGCAGCCGTGGTAGCAATCAGCCCCAGCATTTT,CASSRGSNQPQHF
TRBJ1-1,NA,once,TRBV13,TGTGCCAGCAGCCGGACACGGCAACAAGGGACTCTAGCTTTCTTT,CASSRTRQQGTLAFF
TRBJ1-2,NA,NA,TRBV6-6,TGTGCCAGCAGGCGGCCCACACCCTTCTATGGCTACACCTTC,CASRRPTPFYGYTF
TRBJ1-2,NA,once,TRBV7-9,TGTGCCAGCAGCTTAGAGGGCTATGGCTACACCTTC,CASSLEGYGYTF
TRBJ2-1,NA,NA,TRBV19,TGTGCCAGTAGTATAAACGGGGGGCCTTCCTACAATGAGCAGTTCTTC,CASSINGGPSYNEQFF
TRBJ1-2,TRBD1,NA,TRBV29-1,TGCAGCGACCTGACAGGGTCCGGTTACTATGGCTACACCTTC,CSDLTGSGYYGYTF
TRBJ1-1,NA,NA,TRBV5-1,TGCGCCAGCAGCGGGGAGGTAGTAGGCACTGAAGCTTTCTTT,CASSGEVVGTEAFF